The entry that follows covers one T cell receptor beta chain sequence. The data were taken from a study of blood T cell repertoires in COVID-19. Across the whole study: Spain, Italy and the United States supplied samples that represented acute and convalescent COVID-19.

Allocation to cohorts depended on clinical history reported by the participants. Two negative PCRs, clearance, or symptom resolution were required of recovered Cohort 3 donors. Source study methods: Amplification from reference gene primers served as the basis for estimated nucleated cell counts. Produced via immunoSEQ multiplex PCR; TCRdb's table is partial and in-frame only. V, J and clone size derive from that table, while D and trimming were established from the DNA sequence. The sample holds around 430,000 clones; 85% to 90% are singletons and the top ten take roughly 10%. V was cut by 3 bases and J by 4 bases, with 9 bases left in between. The CDR3 extends over 13 amino acids. The germline V gene encodes CDR1 PRHDT and CDR2 FYEKMQ (reference sequence).

The receptor was derived from a woman aged 45-65 years who had recovered from COVID-19. Sample: PBMCs or T cells enriched from blood (not recorded which). V is TRBV13 and J is TRBJ2-5, with no clear D. The DNA for the CDR3 is TGTGCCAGCAGCTTCCCCCACGGAGAGACCCAGTACTTC. It encodes CASSFPHGETQYF.